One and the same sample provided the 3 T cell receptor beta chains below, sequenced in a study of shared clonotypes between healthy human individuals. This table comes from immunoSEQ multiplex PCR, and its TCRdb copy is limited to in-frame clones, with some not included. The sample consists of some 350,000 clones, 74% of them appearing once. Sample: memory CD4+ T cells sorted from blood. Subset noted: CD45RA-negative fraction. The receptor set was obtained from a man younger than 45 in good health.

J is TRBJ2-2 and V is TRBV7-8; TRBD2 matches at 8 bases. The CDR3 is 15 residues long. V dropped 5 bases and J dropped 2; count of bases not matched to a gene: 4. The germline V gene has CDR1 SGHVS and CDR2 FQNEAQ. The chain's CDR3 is CASSTGGFNTGELFF. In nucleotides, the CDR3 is TGTGCCAGCAGCACGGGGGGGTTTAACACCGGGGAGCTGTTTTTT.

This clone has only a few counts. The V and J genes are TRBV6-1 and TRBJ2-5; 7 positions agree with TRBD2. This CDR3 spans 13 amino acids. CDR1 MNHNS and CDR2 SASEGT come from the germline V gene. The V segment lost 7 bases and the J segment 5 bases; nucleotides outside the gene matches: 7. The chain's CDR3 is CASKMGGGETQYF. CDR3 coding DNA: TGTGCCAGCAAGATGGGGGGAGGGGAGACCCAGTACTTC.

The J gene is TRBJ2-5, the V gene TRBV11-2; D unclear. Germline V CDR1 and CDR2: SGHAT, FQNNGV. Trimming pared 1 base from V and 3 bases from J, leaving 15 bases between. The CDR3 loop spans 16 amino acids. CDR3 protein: CASSLGRVAREETQYF. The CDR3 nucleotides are TGTGCCAGCAGCTTAGGGAGAGTAGCTAGAGAAGAGACCCAGTACTTC.